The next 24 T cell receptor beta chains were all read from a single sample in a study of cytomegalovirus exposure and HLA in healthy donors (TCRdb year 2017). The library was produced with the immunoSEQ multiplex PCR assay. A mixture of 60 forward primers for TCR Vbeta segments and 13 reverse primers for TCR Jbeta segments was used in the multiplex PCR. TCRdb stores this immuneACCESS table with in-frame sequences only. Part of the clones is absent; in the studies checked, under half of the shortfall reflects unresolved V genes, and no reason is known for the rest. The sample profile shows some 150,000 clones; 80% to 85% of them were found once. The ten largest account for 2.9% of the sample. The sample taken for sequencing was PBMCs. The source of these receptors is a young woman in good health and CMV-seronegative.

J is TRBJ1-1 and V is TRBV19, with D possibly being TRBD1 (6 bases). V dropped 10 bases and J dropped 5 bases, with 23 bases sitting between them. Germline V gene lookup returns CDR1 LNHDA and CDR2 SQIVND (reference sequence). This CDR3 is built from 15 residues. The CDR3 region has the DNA TGTGCCACCCTTTCCCACCCACAGGGTAGGACTGAAGCTTTCTTT. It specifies CATLSHPQGRTEAFF.

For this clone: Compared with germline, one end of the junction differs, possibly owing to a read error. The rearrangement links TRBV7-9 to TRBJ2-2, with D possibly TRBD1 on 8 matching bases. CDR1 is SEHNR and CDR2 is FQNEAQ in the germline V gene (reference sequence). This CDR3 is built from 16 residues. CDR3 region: CSSSPTTGGDTGELFF. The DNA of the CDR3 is TGTTCCAGCAGCCCTACCACAGGGGGGGACACCGGGGAGCTGTTTTTT. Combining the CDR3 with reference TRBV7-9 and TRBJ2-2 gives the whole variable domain DTGVSQNPRHKITKRGQNVTFRCDPISEHNRLYWYRQTLGQGPEFLTYFQNEAQLEKSRLLSDRFSAERPKGSFSTLEIQRTEQGDSAMYLCSSSPTTGGDTGELFFGEGSRLTVL.

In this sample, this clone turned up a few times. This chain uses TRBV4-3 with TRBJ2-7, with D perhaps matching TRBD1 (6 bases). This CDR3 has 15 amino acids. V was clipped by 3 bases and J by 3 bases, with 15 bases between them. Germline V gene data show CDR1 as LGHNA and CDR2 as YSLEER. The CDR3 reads CASSQSWKGVYEQYF. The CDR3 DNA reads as TGCGCCAGCAGCCAGTCCTGGAAGGGGGTCTACGAGCAGTACTTC.

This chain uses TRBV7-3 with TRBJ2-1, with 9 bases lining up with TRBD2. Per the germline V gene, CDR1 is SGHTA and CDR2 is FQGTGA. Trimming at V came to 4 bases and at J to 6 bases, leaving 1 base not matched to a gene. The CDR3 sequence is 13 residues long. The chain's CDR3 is CASSSTSGNEQFF. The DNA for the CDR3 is TGTGCCAGCAGCTCGACTAGCGGCAATGAGCAGTTCTTC.

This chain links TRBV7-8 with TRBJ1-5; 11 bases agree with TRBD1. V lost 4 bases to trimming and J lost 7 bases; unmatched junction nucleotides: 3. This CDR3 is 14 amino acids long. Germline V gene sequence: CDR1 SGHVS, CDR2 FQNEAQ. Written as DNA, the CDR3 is TGTGCCAGCAGCTCGGACAGGGGGCACCAGCCCCAGCATTTT. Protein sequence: CASSSDRGHQPQHF.

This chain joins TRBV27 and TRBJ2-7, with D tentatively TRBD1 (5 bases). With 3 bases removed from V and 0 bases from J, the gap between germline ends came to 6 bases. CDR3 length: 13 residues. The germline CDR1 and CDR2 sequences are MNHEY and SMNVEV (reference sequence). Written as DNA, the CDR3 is TGTGCCAGCAGTTTTCAGGGCTCCTACGAGCAGTACTTC. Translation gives CASSFQGSYEQYF.

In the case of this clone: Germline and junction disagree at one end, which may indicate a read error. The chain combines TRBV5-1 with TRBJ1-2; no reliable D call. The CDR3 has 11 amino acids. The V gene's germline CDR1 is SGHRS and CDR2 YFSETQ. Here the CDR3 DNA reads TGTGCCAGCAGCCAATCCTATGGCTACACCTTC. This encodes CASSQSYGYTF.

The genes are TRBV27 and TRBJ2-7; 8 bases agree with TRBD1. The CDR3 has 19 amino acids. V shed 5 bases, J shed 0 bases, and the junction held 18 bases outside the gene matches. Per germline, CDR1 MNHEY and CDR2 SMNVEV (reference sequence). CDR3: CASSPNIINRGWNSYEQYF. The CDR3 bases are TGTGCCAGCAGTCCTAATATCATTAACAGGGGGTGGAACTCCTACGAGCAGTACTTC.

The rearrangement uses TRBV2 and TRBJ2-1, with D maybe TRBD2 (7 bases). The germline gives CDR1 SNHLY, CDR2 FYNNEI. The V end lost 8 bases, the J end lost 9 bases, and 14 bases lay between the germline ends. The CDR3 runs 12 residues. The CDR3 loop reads CASLGGGLEQFF. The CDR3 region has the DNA TGTGCCAGCTTAGGGGGAGGGCTTGAGCAGTTCTTC. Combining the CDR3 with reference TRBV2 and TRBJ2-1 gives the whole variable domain EPEVTQTPSHQVTQMGQEVILRCVPISNHLYFYWYRQILGQKVEFLVSFYNNEISEKSEIFDDQFSVERPDGSNFTLKIRSTKLEDSAMYFCASLGGGLEQFFGPGTRLTVL.

The CDR3, as DNA: TGTGCCAGCAGATCACAGGGGGCTGGAAACACCATATATTTT. Translation: CASRSQGAGNTIYF. The chain links TRBV7-9 to TRBJ1-3; 8 bases agree with TRBD1. CDR1 SEHNR and CDR2 FQNEAQ come from the germline V gene (reference sequence). This CDR3 is 14 amino acids long. V lost 6 bases to trimming and J lost 2 bases; unmatched junction nucleotides: 3.

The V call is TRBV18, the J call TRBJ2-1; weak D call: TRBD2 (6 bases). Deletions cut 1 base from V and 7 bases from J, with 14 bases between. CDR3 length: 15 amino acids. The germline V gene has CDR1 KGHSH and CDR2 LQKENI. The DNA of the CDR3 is TGTGCCAGCTCACCACTTTCGGGAGCTTTAAATGAGCAGTTCTTC. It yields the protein CASSPLSGALNEQFF.

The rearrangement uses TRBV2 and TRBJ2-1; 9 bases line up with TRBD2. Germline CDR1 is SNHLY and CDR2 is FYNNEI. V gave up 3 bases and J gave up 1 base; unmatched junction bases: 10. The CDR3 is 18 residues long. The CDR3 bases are TGTGCCAGCAGTGATCTCTATATAGCGGGAGATTCCTACAATGAGCAGTTCTTC. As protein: CASSDLYIAGDSYNEQFF. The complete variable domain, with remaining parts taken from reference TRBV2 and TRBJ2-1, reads EPEVTQTPSHQVTQMGQEVILRCVPISNHLYFYWYRQILGQKVEFLVSFYNNEISEKSEIFDDQFSVERPDGSNFTLKIRSTKLEDSAMYFCASSDLYIAGDSYNEQFFGPGTRLTVL.

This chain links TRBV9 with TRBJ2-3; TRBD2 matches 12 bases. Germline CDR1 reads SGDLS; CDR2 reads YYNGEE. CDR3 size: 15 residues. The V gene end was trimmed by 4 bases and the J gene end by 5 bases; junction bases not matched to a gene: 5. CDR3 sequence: CASSSSSGGGDTQYF. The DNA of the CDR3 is TGTGCCAGCAGCTCCTCTAGCGGGGGGGGAGATACGCAGTATTTT.

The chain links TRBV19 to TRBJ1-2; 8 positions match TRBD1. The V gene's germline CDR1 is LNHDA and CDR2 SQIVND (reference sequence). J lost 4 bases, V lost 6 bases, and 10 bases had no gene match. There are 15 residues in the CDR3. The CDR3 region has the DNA TGTGCCAGTAGCCTGGACAGGGAGGCAGGCTATGGCTACACCTTC. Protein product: CASSLDREAGYGYTF.

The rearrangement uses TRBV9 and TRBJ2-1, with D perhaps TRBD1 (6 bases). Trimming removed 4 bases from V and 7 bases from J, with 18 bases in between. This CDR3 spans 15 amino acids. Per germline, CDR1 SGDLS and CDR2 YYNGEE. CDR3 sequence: CASSPSGTSHNEQFF. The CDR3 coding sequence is TGTGCCAGCAGCCCTTCCGGGACATCCCATAATGAGCAGTTCTTC.

The CDR3 loop is CASSSLGGGYEQYF. The CDR3 DNA is TGTGCCAGCAGCTCTTTGGGCGGGGGGTACGAGCAGTACTTC. V is TRBV7-8 and J is TRBJ2-5; 8 bases are shared with TRBD2. The J call may not be correct, given that the DNA end is closer to TRBJ2-7. CDR1 and CDR2 (germline): SGHVS, FQNEAQ. This CDR3 comprises 14 residues.

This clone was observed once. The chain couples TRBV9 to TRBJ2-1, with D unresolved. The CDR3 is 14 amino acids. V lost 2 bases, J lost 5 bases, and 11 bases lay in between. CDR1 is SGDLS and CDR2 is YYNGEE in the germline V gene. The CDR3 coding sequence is TGTGCCAGCAGCGTCGAGGCGATAGACAATGAGCAGTTCTTC. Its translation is CASSVEAIDNEQFF.

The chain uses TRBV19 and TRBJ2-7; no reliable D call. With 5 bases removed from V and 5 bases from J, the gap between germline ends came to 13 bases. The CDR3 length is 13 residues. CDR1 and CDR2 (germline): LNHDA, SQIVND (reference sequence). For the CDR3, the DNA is TGTGCCAGTAGTGCGGAGAAAGTCGACGAGCAGTACTTC. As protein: CASSAEKVDEQYF.

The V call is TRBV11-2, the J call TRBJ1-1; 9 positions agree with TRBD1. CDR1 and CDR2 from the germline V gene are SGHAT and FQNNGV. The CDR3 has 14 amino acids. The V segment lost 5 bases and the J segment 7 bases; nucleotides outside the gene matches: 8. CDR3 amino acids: CASSTHRGRVEAFF. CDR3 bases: TGTGCCAGCAGCACCCACAGGGGGCGCGTTGAAGCTTTCTTT.

The DNA of the CDR3 is TGTGCCAGCAGCTCGGGAGCCCCGGGCAATCAGCCCCAGCATTTT. Amino acids: CASSSGAPGNQPQHF. This rearrangement joins TRBV11-2 to TRBJ1-5; no firm D call. The V gene lost 4 bases and the J gene lost 2 bases, with 12 bases spanning the gap. CDR1 and CDR2 from the germline V gene are SGHAT and FQNNGV. The CDR3 has 15 residues. Together with reference TRBV11-2 and TRBJ1-5, the CDR3 gives the full variable domain: EAGVAQSPRYKIIEKRQSVAFWCNPISGHATLYWYQQILGQGPKLLIQFQNNGVVDDSQLPKDRFSAERLKGVDSTLKIQPAKLEDSAVYLCASSSGAPGNQPQHFGDGTRLSIL.

The CDR3 protein is CASSVSEAEQYF. DNA of the CDR3: TGTGCCAGCAGTGTTAGTGAGGCCGAGCAGTACTTC. The rearrangement uses TRBV2 and TRBJ2-7; D gene unclear. Trimming shortened V by 4 bases and J by 6 bases, and 10 bases separated the two germline ends. This CDR3 contains 12 residues. Germline values: CDR1 SNHLY, CDR2 FYNNEI.

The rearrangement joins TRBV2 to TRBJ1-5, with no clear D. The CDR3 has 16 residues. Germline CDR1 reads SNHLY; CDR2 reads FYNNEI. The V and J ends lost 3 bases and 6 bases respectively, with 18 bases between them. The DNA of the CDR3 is TGTGCCAGCAGTGACCCGGGAGAGAAAAGTCGTCAGCCCCAGCATTTT. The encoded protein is CASSDPGEKSRQPQHF.

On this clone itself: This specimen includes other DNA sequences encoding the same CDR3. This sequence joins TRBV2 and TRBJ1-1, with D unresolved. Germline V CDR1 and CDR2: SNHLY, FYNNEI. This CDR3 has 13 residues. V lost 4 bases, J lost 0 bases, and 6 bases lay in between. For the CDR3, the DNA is TGTGCCAGCAGTGGGCAGGTGAACACTGAAGCTTTCTTT. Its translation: CASSGQVNTEAFF.

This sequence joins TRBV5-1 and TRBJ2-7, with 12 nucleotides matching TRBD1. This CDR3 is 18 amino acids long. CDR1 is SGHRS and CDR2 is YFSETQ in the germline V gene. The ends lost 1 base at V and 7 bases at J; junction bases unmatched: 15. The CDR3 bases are TGCGCCAGCAGCTTGACTGGGACAGGGGGCGCCGTTGGTAGAGAGCAGTACTTC. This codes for CASSLTGTGGAVGREQYF.